These 17 T cell receptor beta chains were all obtained from the same sample, sequenced in a study of blood T cells in healthy people across ages. Combining a sample-barcoded 5' primer with a J-beta primer mix, a second PCR ran for roughly 7 to 11 cycles. TCRdb used MiXCR to reprocess the 5' RACE reads, holding one entry per CDR3 protein. The table lists around 870,000 distinct CDR3 sequences, 29% of them singletons. Sequenced input: blood. Receptors originate from a woman aged 80 or over in good health.

In regard to this clonotype: This may come from a read error, since a much larger clone is one base off. This rearrangement joins TRBV10-3 to TRBJ2-1; TRBD2 agrees at 11 bases. J lost 9 bases, V lost 6 bases, and 7 bases had no gene match. CDR1 is ENHRY, CDR2 SYGVKD, per germline. CDR3 length: 14 residues. DNA of the CDR3: TGTGCCATCAGCGGTAGCGGGGGGGCCCCTGAGCAGTTCTTC. The encoded protein is CAISGSGGAPEQFF.

This clonotype was picked up many times. CDR3 residues: CASSFLGLTNEQFF. The CDR3 DNA is TGTGCCAGCAGTTTTCTCGGACTAACGAATGAGCAGTTCTTC. The chain carries TRBV12-3 or TRBV12-4 and TRBJ2-1, with D possibly matching TRBD2 (6 bases). This CDR3 has 14 residues. The V end lost 3 bases, the J end lost 7 bases, and 13 bases lay between the germline ends.

In its sample, this clonotype was seen a few times. The CDR3 here is CASSPHPLAGPQETQYF. In nucleotides, the CDR3 is TGTGCCAGCAGTCCACATCCCTTAGCGGGGCCCCAAGAGACCCAGTACTTC. This chain joins TRBV12-3 or TRBV12-4 and TRBJ2-5; 8 bases are a match to TRBD2. This CDR3 spans 17 amino acids. The ends lost 5 bases at V and 1 base at J; junction bases unmatched: 12.

The chain is built from TRBV20-1 and TRBJ2-3; 8 bases map to TRBD2. Trimming cost V 6 bases and J 4 bases; bases outside gene matches: 9. The length of the CDR3 is 14 residues. Germline values: CDR1 DFQATT, CDR2 SNEGSKA (reference sequence). The CDR3 reads CSAVRGGGPDTQYF. In DNA form, the CDR3 reads TGCAGTGCCGTTAGGGGCGGGGGGCCAGATACGCAGTATTTT.

This clonotype was counted ten times or more. This chain connects TRBV27 to TRBJ2-7; TRBD2 aligns across 12 bases. Germline V gene lookup returns CDR1 MNHEY and CDR2 SMNVEV (reference sequence). The CDR3 length is 16 residues. With 4 bases clipped from V and 11 bases from J, the junction kept 15 bases outside the gene matches. The CDR3 coding sequence is TGTGCCAGCAGTTCCCCCGGGACTAGCGGGTCCCCCGTGGAGTACTTC. Translation gives CASSSPGTSGSPVEYF.

Turning to this clonotype: One end of the junction fails to match germline, which may point to a read error. V usage is TRBV7-9 and J usage is TRBJ1-1; the D gene is possibly TRBD1 (6 bases). The germline gives CDR1 SEHNR, CDR2 FQNEAQ (reference sequence). This CDR3 is 17 amino acids long. The CDR3 DNA is TGTGCCAGCTGCTTATATCCGGGACAAACTCGGAACACTGAAGCTTTCTTT. It translates to CASCLYPGQTRNTEAFF.

As concerns this clonotype: This may stem from a read error, because a much larger clone lies one nucleotide away. The chain uses TRBV11-2 and TRBJ2-5; 9 bases fit TRBD1. The CDR3 length is 15 residues. V dropped 5 bases and J dropped 11; count of bases not matched to a gene: 15. Germline V CDR1 and CDR2: SGHAT, FQNNGV. DNA of the CDR3: TGTGCCAGCAGCCCGAGGGGACAGGGTGACAATGAGCAGTACTTC. It translates to CASSPRGQGDNEQYF.

Concerning this clonotype itself: A much bigger clone sits one base away, suggesting this may be a read error. The chain uses TRBV7-9 and TRBJ2-7; D may be TRBD1 or TRBD2 (6 bases each). The DNA end is a closer match to TRBJ2-5, so the J assignment may be wrong. Per the germline V gene, CDR1 is SEHNR and CDR2 is FQNEAQ (reference sequence). This CDR3 contains 14 residues. This CDR3 reads CASSVAVGGETQYF. The CDR3 region has the DNA TGTGCCAGCAGCGTAGCGGTAGGGGGAGAGACCCAGTACTTC.

The chain combines TRBV9 with TRBJ2-7; the D gene could be TRBD1 or TRBD2 (5 bases each). This CDR3 has 15 amino acids. Trimming pared 0 bases from V and 2 bases from J, leaving 12 bases between. CDR1 is SGDLS and CDR2 is YYNGEE in the germline V gene. The DNA for the CDR3 is TGTGCCAGCAGCGTAGGTGGGGCCGGGGCCTACGAGCAGTACTTC. Encoded protein: CASSVGGAGAYEQYF.

The CDR3 loop reads CASSLGTAATDTQYF. Here the CDR3 DNA reads TGCGCCAGCAGCTTGGGAACAGCGGCCACAGATACGCAGTATTTT. This chain uses TRBV5-1 with TRBJ2-3; D perhaps matches TRBD2 (5 bases). Germline-derived CDR1 and CDR2 are SGHRS and YFSETQ. The germline V and J ends were trimmed by 0 bases and 2 bases, with 10 bases remaining between them. CDR3 length: 15 amino acids.

This clonotype was counted many times. CDR3 coding DNA: TGTGCCAGCAGTTTATCCGGGGGCTACACAGATACGCAGTATTTT. Translated: CASSLSGGYTDTQYF. This chain joins TRBV28 and TRBJ2-3; possibly TRBD1 or TRBD2 for D (6 bases each). Trimming shortened V by 1 base and J by 2 bases, and 10 bases separated the two germline ends. This CDR3 is built from 15 residues. Germline assignment: CDR1 MDHEN and CDR2 SYDVKM.

V is TRBV12-3 or TRBV12-4 and J is TRBJ2-4; weak D call: TRBD2 (6 bases). The DNA end is more similar to TRBJ2-7, so the J call may be wrong. The CDR3 has 14 residues. CDR3 DNA sequence: TGTGCCAGCAGATTTGGACCCGGGAGCCACGAGCAGTACTTC. This codes for CASRFGPGSHEQYF.

There are many counts of this clonotype. V usage is TRBV29-1 and J usage is TRBJ2-1; D is perhaps TRBD1 or TRBD2 (5 bases each). The CDR3 is made up of 10 amino acids. CDR1 is SQVTM and CDR2 is ANQGSEA in the germline V gene. Trimming pared 4 bases from V and 7 bases from J, leaving 5 bases between. The CDR3 region is CSVGGNEQFF. CDR3 in DNA: TGCAGCGTTGGGGGGAATGAGCAGTTCTTC.

Ten or more counts support this clonotype. The chain employs TRBV5-1 and TRBJ2-1; TRBD1 matches at 11 bases. The CDR3 runs to 16 residues. Trimming at V came to 4 bases and at J to 7 bases, leaving 10 bases not matched to a gene. Germline V gene lookup returns CDR1 SGHRS and CDR2 YFSETQ. The CDR3 here is CASSPKSGTGGNEQFF. CDR3 nucleotide sequence: TGCGCCAGCAGCCCCAAAAGCGGGACAGGGGGGAATGAGCAGTTCTTC.

Notes on this clonotype: A clone one base away is much larger, so this may be a read error. The chain has TRBV4-1 and TRBJ2-5; TRBD1 matches at 9 bases. This CDR3 has 16 residues. Germline-derived CDR1 and CDR2 are MGHRA and YSYEKL. The CDR3 nucleotides read TGCGCCAACAGCCAAGGGACCGGGACAGGGTGGAAGACCCAGTACTTC. This encodes CANSQGTGTGWKTQYF.

CDR3 coding DNA: TGTGCCAGCAGCCAAGAATGGACAGGGAAAGAGACCCAGTACTTC. The encoded protein is CASSQEWTGKETQYF. The chain carries TRBV4-2 and TRBJ2-5, with TRBD1 matching 8 bases. Germline V gives CDR1 LGHNA, CDR2 YNFKEQ. There are 15 residues in the CDR3. Trimming removed 0 bases from V and 3 bases from J; junction bases left unmatched: 3.

The rearrangement uses TRBV14 and TRBJ1-1; unclear D gene. The CDR3 runs 14 residues. V was clipped by 3 bases and J by 1 base, with 9 bases between them. In germline, CDR1 is SGHDN, CDR2 FVKESK. CDR3 sequence reads: CASSHLLKNTEAFF. The CDR3 DNA reads as TGTGCCAGCAGCCACCTATTGAAGAACACTGAAGCTTTCTTT.